A single sample is the source of the 28 T cell receptor beta chains below, sequenced in a study of blood T cell repertoires in COVID-19. The table came from immunoSEQ multiplex PCR; TCRdb's copy has only in-frame clones and leaves some out. The table records approximately 130,000 clones, around 83% of them present only once. The source material was PBMCs or T cells enriched from blood (not recorded which). Every receptor here comes from a man aged 30-40 years who had recovered from COVID-19.

The chain carries TRBV7-3 and TRBJ1-6; TRBD1 aligns across 7 bases. V was pared by 3 bases and J by 6 bases, with 2 bases of the junction left unmatched. This CDR3 is 14 amino acids long. CDR1 is SGHTA and CDR2 is FQGTGA in the germline V gene. CDR3 sequence reads: CASSLTGTNSPLHF. The CDR3 nucleotides read TGTGCCAGCAGCTTGACAGGGACTAATTCACCCCTCCACTTT.

CDR3 sequence (DNA): TGTGCCAGCAGCTTGGGACAGGCGACCGGGGCGAACACCGGGGAGCTGTTTTTT. Amino acid sequence: CASSLGQATGANTGELFF. J is TRBJ2-2 and V is TRBV5-6, with D maybe TRBD1 (6 bases). Per the germline V gene, CDR1 is SGHDT and CDR2 is YYEEEE. Trimming shortened V by 0 bases and J by 0 bases, and 15 bases separated the two germline ends. The CDR3 sequence is 18 residues long.

The DNA for the CDR3 is TGTGCCAGCAGCTTACAAGATGTACCTGAGCAGTTCTTC. Protein: CASSLQDVPEQFF. The chain couples TRBV5-6 to TRBJ2-1; D is unresolved. Germline V CDR1 and CDR2: SGHDT, YYEEEE. V was shortened by 2 bases and J by 9 bases, with 12 bases between the two germline ends. The CDR3 sequence is 13 residues long.

The V call is TRBV14, the J call TRBJ2-5, with a weak D call TRBD2 (6 bases). The CDR3 length is 15 residues. Germline CDR1 and CDR2: SGHDN and FVKESK. The V end was cut by 6 bases, the J end by 4 bases, with 18 bases between. The CDR3 spells CASSLLEAGGETQYF. In DNA form, the CDR3 reads TGTGCCAGCAGTTTACTCGAGGCCGGGGGAGAGACCCAGTACTTC.

The rearrangement links TRBV14 to TRBJ2-7, with 13 bases that match TRBD2. The CDR3 covers 15 residues. The germline CDR1 and CDR2 sequences are SGHDN and FVKESK. Germline trimming cut 6 bases from V and 3 bases from J; bases unmatched to any gene: 5. The CDR3 region has the DNA TGTGCCAGCAGTCGGACTAGCGGGAGTCTCTACGAGCAGTACTTC. It specifies CASSRTSGSLYEQYF.

V gene TRBV5-6 combines with J gene TRBJ1-1, with 8 bases lining up with TRBD1. The CDR3 is made up of 14 amino acids. Germline V CDR1 and CDR2: SGHDT, YYEEEE. The V gene end was trimmed by 0 bases and the J gene end by 5 bases; junction bases not matched to a gene: 3. The chain's CDR3 is CASSLVDRETEAFF. CDR3 DNA sequence: TGTGCCAGCAGCTTGGTGGACAGGGAGACTGAAGCTTTCTTT.

This clone was observed a handful of times. The chain couples TRBV19 to TRBJ2-7; D is possibly TRBD1 (6 bases). Trimming removed 10 bases at V and 2 bases at J, with 15 bases between. From germline, CDR1 is LNHDA and CDR2 SQIVND (reference sequence). The CDR3 loop spans 13 amino acids. In nucleotides, the CDR3 is TGTGCCACCCAGGGGCCCTCCACCTACGAGCAGTACTTC. Its protein product is CATQGPSTYEQYF.

This chain uses TRBV12-3 or TRBV12-4 with TRBJ1-1; 7 bases align to TRBD1. This CDR3 comprises 12 residues. Trimming removed 4 bases from V and 11 bases from J; junction bases left unmatched: 7. The CDR3 DNA is TGTGCCAGCAGTTCGACAGGGTTCCGGGCTTTCTTT. This translates into CASSSTGFRAFF.

The V and J genes are TRBV5-6 and TRBJ1-6; no clear D gene. CDR1 is SGHDT, CDR2 YYEEEE, per germline. Trimming removed 7 bases from V and 4 bases from J, with 12 bases in between. This CDR3 comprises 14 residues. The CDR3 DNA is TGTGCCAGCGGAGTGGGTTCGTATAATTCACCCCTCCACTTT. As protein: CASGVGSYNSPLHF.

This chain connects TRBV19 to TRBJ1-2; D not resolved. The germline V and J ends were trimmed by 3 bases and 5 bases, with 7 bases remaining between them. Per germline, CDR1 LNHDA and CDR2 SQIVND (reference sequence). The CDR3 consists of 12 residues. DNA of the CDR3: TGTGCCAGTAGTATTTCAGAATATGGCTACACCTTC. Its protein is CASSISEYGYTF.

The CDR3 region is CASSLAGVTYNSPLHF. Written as DNA, the CDR3 is TGCGCCAGCAGCTTGGCAGGGGTCACCTATAATTCACCCCTCCACTTT. This chain joins TRBV5-1 and TRBJ1-6; D is possibly TRBD1 (6 bases). Germline loops: CDR1 SGHRS, CDR2 YFSETQ. V was pared by 0 bases and J by 2 bases, with 9 bases between. The CDR3 contains 16 residues.

The sample holds one count of this clone. V and J are TRBV15 and TRBJ2-3; 7 bases are a match to TRBD1. This CDR3 comprises 16 residues. V shed 6 bases and J 9 bases; nucleotides not matched to a gene: 18. Germline values: CDR1 LNHNV, CDR2 YYDKDF (reference sequence). In nucleotides, the CDR3 is TGTGCCACCAGTAAAATGGGACAGACCGACCAGGTAACGCAGTATTTT. Protein sequence: CATSKMGQTDQVTQYF.

The chain combines TRBV2 with TRBJ1-5; the D gene is possibly TRBD1 (6 bases). Trimming cost V 6 bases and J 0 bases, with 18 bases left between them. The CDR3 totals 17 residues. Germline V lookup: CDR1 SNHLY, CDR2 FYNNEI. CDR3 coding DNA: TGTGCCAGCAGCCCGGTTACAGGGTATTATAGCAATCAGCCCCAGCATTTT. This gives the protein CASSPVTGYYSNQPQHF.

The gene calls are TRBV19 and TRBJ1-4; TRBD1 matches 10 bases. This CDR3 region has 17 residues. The ends lost 7 bases at V and 1 base at J; junction bases unmatched: 9. The germline gives CDR1 LNHDA, CDR2 SQIVND (reference sequence). The CDR3 protein is CASKETGGAGTNEKLFF. CDR3 nucleotides: TGTGCCAGTAAGGAGACAGGGGGCGCAGGAACTAATGAAAAACTGTTTTTT. Based on the CDR3 plus reference TRBV19 and TRBJ1-4, the full variable domain is DGGITQSPKYLFRKEGQNVTLSCEQNLNHDAMYWYRQDPGQGLRLIYYSQIVNDFQKGDIAEGYSVSREKKESFPLTVTSAQKNPTAFYLCASKETGGAGTNEKLFFGSGTQLSVL.

This chain links TRBV6-5 with TRBJ2-6; D is ambiguous. With 4 bases removed from V and 4 bases from J, the gap between germline ends came to 8 bases. Germline CDR1 and CDR2: MNHEY and SVGAGI. The CDR3 extends over 14 amino acids. CDR3 DNA sequence: TGTGCCAGCAGTTCAGGCTCCGGGGCCAACGTCCTGACTTTC. Protein product: CASSSGSGANVLTF.

The chain employs TRBV7-2 and TRBJ2-5; 13 bases are shared with TRBD2. V lost 1 base to trimming and J lost 1 base; unmatched junction nucleotides: 3. Germline lookup yields CDR1 SGHTA and CDR2 FQGNSA. The CDR3 consists of 17 residues. Here the CDR3 reads CASSLERTSGSQETQYF. CDR3 sequence (DNA): TGTGCCAGCAGCTTAGAACGGACTAGCGGGAGCCAAGAGACCCAGTACTTC.

The CDR3 loop is CASSQGAPNQPQHF. DNA for the CDR3: TGCGCCAGCAGCCAAGGGGCACCAAATCAGCCCCAGCATTTT. The V call is TRBV4-1, the J call TRBJ1-5, with D hard to call. This CDR3 region has 14 residues. Trimming left V 1 base short and J 4 bases short, with 8 bases between. Germline lookup yields CDR1 MGHRA and CDR2 YSYEKL.

This chain connects TRBV16 to TRBJ1-1, with TRBD1 matching 7 bases. V trimming: 4 bases; J trimming: 3 bases; junction bases outside the gene matches: 8. CDR3 length equals 15 residues. The germline V gene has CDR1 KGHSY and CDR2 FQNENV. CDR3 amino acids: CASSPGTVGYTEAFF. The DNA of the CDR3 is TGTGCCAGCAGCCCCGGGACAGTGGGGTACACTGAAGCTTTCTTT. The full variable domain, completed using reference TRBV16 and TRBJ1-1, is GEEVAQTPKHLVRGEGQKAKLYCAPIKGHSYVFWYQQVLKNEFKFLISFQNENVFDETGMPKERFSAKCLPNSPCSLEIQATKLEDSAVYFCASSPGTVGYTEAFFGQGTRLTVV.

This chain links TRBV5-4 with TRBJ2-2, with a possible D match to TRBD1 (6 bases). The CDR3 loop spans 15 amino acids. Germline assignment: CDR1 SGHNT and CDR2 YYREEE (reference sequence). Trimming shortened V by 4 bases and J by 0 bases, and 10 bases separated the two germline ends. Here the CDR3 reads CASSEGHPNTGELFF. In DNA form, the CDR3 reads TGTGCCAGCAGCGAGGGACACCCGAACACCGGGGAGCTGTTTTTT.

In nucleotides, the CDR3 is TGTGCCAGCTCACCACCGGGACTAGTAGGAACCGGGGAGCTGTTTTTT. Translation gives CASSPPGLVGTGELFF. The V call is TRBV18, the J call TRBJ2-2, with 8 bases lining up with TRBD2. The CDR3 totals 16 residues. The J segment lost 5 bases and the V segment lost 0 bases, leaving 5 bases of the junction unmatched. Germline CDR1 reads KGHSH; CDR2 reads LQKENI.

V and J are TRBV6-5 and TRBJ1-3; possibly TRBD1 for D (6 bases). The V gene lost 6 bases and the J gene lost 0 bases, with 9 bases spanning the gap. The CDR3 has 14 residues. Germline CDR1 is MNHEY and CDR2 is SVGAGI. In DNA form, the CDR3 reads TGTGCCAGCAGCCGGACAGTCTCTGGAAACACCATATATTTT. Residues: CASSRTVSGNTIYF.

The chain recombines TRBV6-5 with TRBJ1-1; D is unresolved. From germline, CDR1 is MNHEY and CDR2 SVGAGI. Trimming left V 7 bases short and J 3 bases short, with 18 bases between. CDR3 length: 15 residues. The CDR3 DNA follows: TGTGCCAGCACTCGGTCGACGGGGTCCGACACTGAAGCTTTCTTT. Translation gives CASTRSTGSDTEAFF.

The chain recombines TRBV11-1 with TRBJ2-5; a possible D gene is TRBD2 (6 bases). V was cut by 1 base and J by 5 bases, with 14 bases left in between. This CDR3 is 15 amino acids long. Germline loops: CDR1 SGHAT, CDR2 FQDESV (reference sequence). This chain's CDR3 is CASSLDKAGRETQYF. Written as DNA, the CDR3 is TGTGCCAGCAGCTTAGACAAGGCTGGGAGGGAGACCCAGTACTTC. Complete variable domain (other parts from reference TRBV11-1 and TRBJ2-5): EAEVAQSPRYKITEKSQAVAFWCDPISGHATLYWYRQILGQGPELLVQFQDESVVDDSQLPKDRFSAERLKGVDSTLKIQPAELGDSAMYLCASSLDKAGRETQYFGPGTRLLVL.

V is TRBV7-2 and J is TRBJ1-3; TRBD1 agrees at 8 bases. Germline V gene lookup returns CDR1 SGHTA and CDR2 FQGNSA. V shed 4 bases and J 3 bases; nucleotides not matched to a gene: 8. CDR3 length equals 16 residues. CDR3 residues: CASSSMQGAYGNTIYF. The CDR3 nucleotides are TGTGCCAGCAGCTCAATGCAGGGGGCTTATGGAAACACCATATATTTT. Supplemented by reference TRBV7-2 and TRBJ1-3, the full variable domain reads GAGVSQSPSNKVTEKGKDVELRCDPISGHTALYWYRQSLGQGLEFLIYFQGNSAPDKSGLPSDRFSAERTGGSVSTLTIQRTQQEDSAVYLCASSSMQGAYGNTIYFGEGSWLTVV.

The chain combines TRBV2 with TRBJ1-2; 8 positions match TRBD1. Per the germline V gene, CDR1 is SNHLY and CDR2 is FYNNEI. J was trimmed by 2 bases and V by 5 bases; bases with no gene match: 1. This CDR3 is built from 13 residues. The CDR3: CASSWTGNYGYTF. CDR3 nucleotides: TGTGCCAGCAGTTGGACAGGGAACTATGGCTACACCTTC.

V is TRBV6-5 and J is TRBJ2-2, with D possibly TRBD1 on 5 matching bases. The ends were cut back, 2 bases at V and 5 bases at J, with 15 bases in the middle. The CDR3 sequence is 16 residues long. Germline V gene data show CDR1 as MNHEY and CDR2 as SVGAGI. The CDR3 is CASSYGLVRVTGELFF. The CDR3 nucleotides are TGTGCCAGCAGTTACGGGCTAGTCAGGGTTACCGGGGAGCTGTTTTTT.

The genes are TRBV7-9 and TRBJ2-5; 10 bases align to TRBD2. With V trimmed by 2 bases and J by 4 bases, 10 bases remained unmatched. The CDR3 loop spans 17 amino acids. Germline V gene sequence: CDR1 SEHNR, CDR2 FQNEAQ (reference sequence). CDR3 coding DNA: TGTGCCAGCAGCTTAACCACGTTAGCGGGAGGACGAGAGACCCAGTACTTC. It specifies CASSLTTLAGGRETQYF.

Points on this clone: Other DNA variants within this sample encode the same CDR3. The chain carries TRBV2 and TRBJ1-1; weak D call: TRBD1 (6 bases). CDR1 is SNHLY and CDR2 is FYNNEI in the germline V gene. V lost 8 bases and J lost 0, with 10 bases in between. This CDR3 region has 13 residues. As DNA, the CDR3 is TGTGCCAGCCGCGGACAGTTGAACACTGAAGCTTTCTTT. Protein: CASRGQLNTEAFF.